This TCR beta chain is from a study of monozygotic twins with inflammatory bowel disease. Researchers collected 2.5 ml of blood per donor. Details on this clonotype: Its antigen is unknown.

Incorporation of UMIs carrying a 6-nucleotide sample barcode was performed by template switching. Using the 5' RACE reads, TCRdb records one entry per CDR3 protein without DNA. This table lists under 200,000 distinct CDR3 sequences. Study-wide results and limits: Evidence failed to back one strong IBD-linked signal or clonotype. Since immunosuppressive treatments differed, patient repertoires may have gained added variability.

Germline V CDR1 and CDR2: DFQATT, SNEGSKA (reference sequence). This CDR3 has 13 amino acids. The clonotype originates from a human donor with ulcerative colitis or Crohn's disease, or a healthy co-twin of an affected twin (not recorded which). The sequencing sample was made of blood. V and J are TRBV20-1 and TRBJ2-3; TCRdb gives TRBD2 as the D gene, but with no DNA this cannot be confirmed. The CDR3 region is CSGESPPHDTQYF.